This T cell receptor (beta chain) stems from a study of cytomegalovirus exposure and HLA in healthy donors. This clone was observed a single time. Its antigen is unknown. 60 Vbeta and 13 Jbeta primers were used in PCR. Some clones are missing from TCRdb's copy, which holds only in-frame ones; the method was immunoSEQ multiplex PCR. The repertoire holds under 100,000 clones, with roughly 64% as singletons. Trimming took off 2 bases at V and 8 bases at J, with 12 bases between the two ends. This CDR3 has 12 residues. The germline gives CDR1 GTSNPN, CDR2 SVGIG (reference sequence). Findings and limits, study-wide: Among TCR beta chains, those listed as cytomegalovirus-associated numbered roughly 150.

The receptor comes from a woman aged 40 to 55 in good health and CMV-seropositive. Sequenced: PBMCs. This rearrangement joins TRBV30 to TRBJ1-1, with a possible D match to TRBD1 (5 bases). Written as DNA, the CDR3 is TGTGCCTGGAGTCCGGGGGGAAGAGAAGCTTTCTTT. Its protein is CAWSPGGREAFF.